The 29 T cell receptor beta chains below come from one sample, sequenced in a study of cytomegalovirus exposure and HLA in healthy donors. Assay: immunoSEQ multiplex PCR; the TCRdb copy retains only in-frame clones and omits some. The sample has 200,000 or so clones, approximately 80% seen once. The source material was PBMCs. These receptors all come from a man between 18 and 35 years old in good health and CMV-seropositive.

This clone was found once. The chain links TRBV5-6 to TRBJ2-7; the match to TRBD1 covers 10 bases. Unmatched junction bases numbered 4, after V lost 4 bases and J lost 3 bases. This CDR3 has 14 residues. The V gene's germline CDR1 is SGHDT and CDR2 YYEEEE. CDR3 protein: CASSQGQGVYEQYF. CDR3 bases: TGTGCCAGCAGCCAAGGACAGGGGGTCTACGAGCAGTACTTC.

CDR3 amino acids: CASSLTGQGLQQYF. The CDR3 DNA reads as TGTGCCAGCAGTTTGACAGGGCAGGGGCTACAGCAGTACTTC. This sequence joins TRBV28 and TRBJ2-7, with TRBD1 matching over 7 bases. This CDR3 has 14 residues. The trim removed 3 bases at V and 8 bases at J, leaving 10 bases unmatched. Germline V CDR1 and CDR2: MDHEN, SYDVKM. The whole variable domain, filled in from reference TRBV28 and TRBJ2-7, reads DVKVTQSSRYLVKRTGEKVFLECVQDMDHENMFWYRQDPGLGLRLIYFSYDVKMKEKGDIPEGYSVSREKKERFSLILESASTNQTSMYLCASSLTGQGLQQYFGPGTRLTVT.

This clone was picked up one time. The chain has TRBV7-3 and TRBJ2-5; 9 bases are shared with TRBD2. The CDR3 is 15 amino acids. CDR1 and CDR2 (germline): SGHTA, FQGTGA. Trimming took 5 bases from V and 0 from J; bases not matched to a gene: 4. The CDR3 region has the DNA TGTGCCAGCAGCCTCACTAGCGGGTACCAAGAGACCCAGTACTTC. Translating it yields CASSLTSGYQETQYF.

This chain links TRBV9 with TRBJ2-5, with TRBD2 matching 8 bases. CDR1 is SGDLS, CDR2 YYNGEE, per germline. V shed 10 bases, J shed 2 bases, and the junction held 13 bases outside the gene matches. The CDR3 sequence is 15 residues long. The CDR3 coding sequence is TGTGCCTCCGGAGGCGGGAGGTGGGATCAAGAGACCCAGTACTTC. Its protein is CASGGGRWDQETQYF.

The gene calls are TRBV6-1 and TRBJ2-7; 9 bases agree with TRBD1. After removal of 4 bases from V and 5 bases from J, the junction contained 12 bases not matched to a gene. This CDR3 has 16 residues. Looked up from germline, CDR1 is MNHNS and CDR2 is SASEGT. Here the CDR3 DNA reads TGTGCCAGCAGTGCGAGGACCGGGACAGGGATCCACGAGCAGTACTTC. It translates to CASSARTGTGIHEQYF.

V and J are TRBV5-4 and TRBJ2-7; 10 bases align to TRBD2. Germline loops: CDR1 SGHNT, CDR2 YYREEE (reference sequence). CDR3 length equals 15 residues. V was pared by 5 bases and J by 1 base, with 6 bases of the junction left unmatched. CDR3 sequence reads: CASRAGTSVSYEQYF. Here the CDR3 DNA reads TGTGCCAGCAGGGCTGGGACTAGCGTTTCCTACGAGCAGTACTTC. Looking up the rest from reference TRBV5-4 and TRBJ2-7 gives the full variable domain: ETGVTQSPTHLIKTRGQQVTLRCSSQSGHNTVSWYQQALGQGPQFIFQYYREEENGRGNFPPRFSGLQFPNYSSELNVNALELDDSALYLCASRAGTSVSYEQYFGPGTRLTVT.

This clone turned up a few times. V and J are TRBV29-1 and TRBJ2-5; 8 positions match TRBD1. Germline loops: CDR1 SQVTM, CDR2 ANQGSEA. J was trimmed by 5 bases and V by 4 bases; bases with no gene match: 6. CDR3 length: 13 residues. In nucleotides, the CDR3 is TGCAGCGTTGGGCAGGGGGCGGGGGAGACCCAGTACTTC. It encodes CSVGQGAGETQYF.

CDR3 in DNA: TGTGCCAGCAGCCTCTCGGGACTAGCGGGAATCCGGCAGTACTTC. Translated, it gives CASSLSGLAGIRQYF. This chain links TRBV27 with TRBJ2-7, with 13 bases fitting TRBD2. The CDR3 totals 15 residues. CDR1 is MNHEY, CDR2 SMNVEV, per germline (reference sequence). The ends lost 6 bases at V and 9 bases at J; junction bases unmatched: 11.

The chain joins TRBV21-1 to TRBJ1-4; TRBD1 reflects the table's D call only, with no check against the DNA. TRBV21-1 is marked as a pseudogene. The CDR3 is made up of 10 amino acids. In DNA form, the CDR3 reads TGTGCCAGCAAGGGGGAAAAACTGTTTTTT. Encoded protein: CASKGEKLFF.

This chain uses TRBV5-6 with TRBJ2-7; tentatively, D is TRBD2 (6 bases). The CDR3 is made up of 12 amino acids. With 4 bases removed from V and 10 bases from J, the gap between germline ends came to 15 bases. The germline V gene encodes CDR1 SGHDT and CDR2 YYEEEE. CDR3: CASSPYRERQYF. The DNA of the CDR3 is TGTGCCAGCAGCCCGTATCGGGAGCGTCAGTACTTC.

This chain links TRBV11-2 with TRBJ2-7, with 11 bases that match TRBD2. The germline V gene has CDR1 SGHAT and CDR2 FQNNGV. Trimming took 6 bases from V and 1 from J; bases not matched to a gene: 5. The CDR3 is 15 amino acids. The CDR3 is CASSLGLAASYEQYF. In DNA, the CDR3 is TGTGCCAGCAGTCTGGGACTAGCGGCTTCCTACGAGCAGTACTTC.

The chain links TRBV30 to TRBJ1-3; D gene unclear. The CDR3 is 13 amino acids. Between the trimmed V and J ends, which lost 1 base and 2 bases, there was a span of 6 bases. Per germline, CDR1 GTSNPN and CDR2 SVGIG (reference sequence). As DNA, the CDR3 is TGTGCCTGGAGTGGAGGGACTGGAAACACCATATATTTT. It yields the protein CAWSGGTGNTIYF.

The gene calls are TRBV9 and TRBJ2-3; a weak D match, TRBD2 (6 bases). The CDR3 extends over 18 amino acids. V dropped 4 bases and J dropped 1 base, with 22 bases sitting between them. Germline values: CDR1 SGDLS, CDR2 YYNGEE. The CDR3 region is CASSPRSSARRGTDTQYF. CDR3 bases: TGTGCCAGCAGCCCAAGGTCGTCGGCGAGGAGGGGCACAGATACGCAGTATTTT.

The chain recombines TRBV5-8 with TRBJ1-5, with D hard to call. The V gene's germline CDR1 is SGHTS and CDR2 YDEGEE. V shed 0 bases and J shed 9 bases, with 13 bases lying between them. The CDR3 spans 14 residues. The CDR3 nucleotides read TGTGCCAGCAGCTTGGGTTCAGGCCCTCGGCCCCAGCATTTT. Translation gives CASSLGSGPRPQHF. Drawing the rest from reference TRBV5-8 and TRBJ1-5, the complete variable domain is EAGVTQSPTHLIKTRGQQATLRCSPISGHTSVYWYQQALGLGLQFLLWYDEGEERNRGNFPPRFSGRQFPNYSSELNVNALELEDSALYLCASSLGSGPRPQHFGDGTRLSIL.

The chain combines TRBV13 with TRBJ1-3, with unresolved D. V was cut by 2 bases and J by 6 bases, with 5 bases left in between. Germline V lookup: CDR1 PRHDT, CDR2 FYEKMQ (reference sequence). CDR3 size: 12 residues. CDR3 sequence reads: CASSLQANTIYF. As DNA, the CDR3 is TGTGCCAGCAGCTTACAAGCAAACACCATATATTTT. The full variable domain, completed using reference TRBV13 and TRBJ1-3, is AAGVIQSPRHLIKEKRETATLKCYPIPRHDTVYWYQQGPGQDPQFLISFYEKMQSDKGSIPDRFSAQQFSDYHSELNMSSLELGDSALYFCASSLQANTIYFGEGSWLTVV.

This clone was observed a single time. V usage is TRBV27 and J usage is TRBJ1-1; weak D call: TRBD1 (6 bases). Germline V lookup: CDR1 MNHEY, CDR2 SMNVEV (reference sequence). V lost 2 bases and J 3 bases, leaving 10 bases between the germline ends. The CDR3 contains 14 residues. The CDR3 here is CASSLQGWHTEAFF. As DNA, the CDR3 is TGTGCCAGCAGTTTACAGGGGTGGCACACTGAAGCTTTCTTT.

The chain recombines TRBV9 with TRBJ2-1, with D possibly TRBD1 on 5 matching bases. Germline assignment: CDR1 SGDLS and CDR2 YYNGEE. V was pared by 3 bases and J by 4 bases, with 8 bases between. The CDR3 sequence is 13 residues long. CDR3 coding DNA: TGTGCCAGCAGCGATAGACAGTACAATGAGCAGTTCTTC. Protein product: CASSDRQYNEQFF.

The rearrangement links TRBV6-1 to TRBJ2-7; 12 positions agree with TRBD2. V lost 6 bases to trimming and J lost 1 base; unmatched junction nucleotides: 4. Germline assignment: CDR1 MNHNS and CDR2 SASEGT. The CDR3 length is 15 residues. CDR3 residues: CASRGLAGSSYEQYF. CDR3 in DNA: TGTGCCAGCAGAGGACTAGCGGGAAGTTCCTACGAGCAGTACTTC.

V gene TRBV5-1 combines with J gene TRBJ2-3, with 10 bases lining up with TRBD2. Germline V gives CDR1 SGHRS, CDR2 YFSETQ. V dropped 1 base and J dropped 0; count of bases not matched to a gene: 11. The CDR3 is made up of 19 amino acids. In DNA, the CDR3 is TGCGCCAGCAGCTTGAGGAGAGCGGGAGGGCCGTCTAGCACAGATACGCAGTATTTT. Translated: CASSLRRAGGPSSTDTQYF.

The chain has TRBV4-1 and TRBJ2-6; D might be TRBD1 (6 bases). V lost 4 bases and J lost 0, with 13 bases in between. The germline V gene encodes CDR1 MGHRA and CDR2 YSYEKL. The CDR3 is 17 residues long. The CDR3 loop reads CASSPILGASGANVLTF. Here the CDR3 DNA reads TGCGCCAGCAGCCCTATTTTGGGGGCCTCTGGGGCCAACGTCCTGACTTTC.

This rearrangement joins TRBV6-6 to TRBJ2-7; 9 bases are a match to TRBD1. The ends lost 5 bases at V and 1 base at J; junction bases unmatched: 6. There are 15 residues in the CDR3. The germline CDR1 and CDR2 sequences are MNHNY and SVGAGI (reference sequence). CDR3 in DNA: TGTGCCAGCAGTGACGAGGGACAGGGATCCTACGAGCAGTACTTC. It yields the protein CASSDEGQGSYEQYF.

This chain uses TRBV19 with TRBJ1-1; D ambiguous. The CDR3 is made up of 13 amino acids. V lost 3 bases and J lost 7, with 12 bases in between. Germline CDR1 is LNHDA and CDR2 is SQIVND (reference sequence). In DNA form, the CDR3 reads TGTGCCAGTAGTATGGAGAGGTCATTTGAAGCTTTCTTT. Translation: CASSMERSFEAFF. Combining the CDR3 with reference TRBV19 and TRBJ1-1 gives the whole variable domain DGGITQSPKYLFRKEGQNVTLSCEQNLNHDAMYWYRQDPGQGLRLIYYSQIVNDFQKGDIAEGYSVSREKKESFPLTVTSAQKNPTAFYLCASSMERSFEAFFGQGTRLTVV.

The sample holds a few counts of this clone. DNA of the CDR3: TGTGCCAGCAGCGTAGGGGGGACAGGGTCCCAGCATTTT. Translation: CASSVGGTGSQHF. The J gene is TRBJ1-5, the V gene TRBV9, with 9 bases lining up with TRBD1. Germline CDR1 and CDR2: SGDLS and YYNGEE. Trimming cost V 0 bases and J 11 bases; bases outside gene matches: 3. This CDR3 comprises 13 residues.

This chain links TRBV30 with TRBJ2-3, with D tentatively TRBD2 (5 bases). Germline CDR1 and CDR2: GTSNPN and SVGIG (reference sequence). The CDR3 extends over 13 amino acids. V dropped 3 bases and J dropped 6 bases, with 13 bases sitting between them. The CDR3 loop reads CAWRRARGDTQYF. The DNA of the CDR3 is TGTGCCTGGAGGAGAGCTAGAGGGGATACGCAGTATTTT.

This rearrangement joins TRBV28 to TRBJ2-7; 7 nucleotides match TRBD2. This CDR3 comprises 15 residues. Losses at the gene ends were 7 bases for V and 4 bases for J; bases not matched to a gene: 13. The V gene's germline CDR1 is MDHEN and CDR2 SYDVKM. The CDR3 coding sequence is TGTGCCAGCACCAACCGAGCAGCGGGACGATACGAGCAGTACTTC. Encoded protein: CASTNRAAGRYEQYF.

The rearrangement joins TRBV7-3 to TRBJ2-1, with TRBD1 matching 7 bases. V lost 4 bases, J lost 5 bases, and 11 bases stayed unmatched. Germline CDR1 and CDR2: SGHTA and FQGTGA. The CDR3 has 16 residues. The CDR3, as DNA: TGTGCCAGCAGCTCCGGGCCGGGACAGACTAACAATGAGCAGTTCTTC. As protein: CASSSGPGQTNNEQFF.

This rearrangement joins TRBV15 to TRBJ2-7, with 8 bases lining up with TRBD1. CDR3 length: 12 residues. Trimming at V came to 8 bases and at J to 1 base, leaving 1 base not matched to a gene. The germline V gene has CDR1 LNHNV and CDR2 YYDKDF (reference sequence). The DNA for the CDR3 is TGTGCCACCGGACAGGGTTCCTACGAGCAGTACTTC. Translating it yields CATGQGSYEQYF.

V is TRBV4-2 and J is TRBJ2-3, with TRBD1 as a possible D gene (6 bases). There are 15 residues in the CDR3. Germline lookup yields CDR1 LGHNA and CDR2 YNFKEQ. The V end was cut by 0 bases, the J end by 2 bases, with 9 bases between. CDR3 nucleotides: TGTGCCAGCAGCCAAGAGGGGGCGGACACAGATACGCAGTATTTT. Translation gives CASSQEGADTDTQYF.

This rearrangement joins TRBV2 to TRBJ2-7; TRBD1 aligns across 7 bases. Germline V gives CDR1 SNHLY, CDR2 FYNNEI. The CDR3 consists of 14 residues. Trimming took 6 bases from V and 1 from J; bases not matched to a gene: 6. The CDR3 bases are TGTGCCAGCAGAGGGACAGTTATTTCCTACGAGCAGTACTTC. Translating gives CASRGTVISYEQYF.